This record concerns one T cell receptor beta chain sequence. CDR3 length: 13 amino acids. Germline CDR1 SQVTM, CDR2 ANQGSEA. Trimming shortened V by 4 bases and J by 0 bases, and 10 bases separated the two germline ends. Researchers ran the PCR with 60 Vbeta and 13 Jbeta primers. Profiling relied on immunoSEQ multiplex PCR, and the TCRdb table lists in-frame clones only, not all of them. The data hold 200,000 or so clones, with 82% observed a single time. This sample is drawn from a study of cytomegalovirus exposure and HLA in healthy donors. This clonotype was obtained from a woman aged 18-35 years in good health and CMV-seronegative. The V gene is TRBV29-1, the J gene TRBJ2-7; tentatively, D is TRBD1 (6 bases). Sequenced: PBMCs. The CDR3 coding sequence is TGCAGCGTTGCAGCAGGGGCCTCCTACGAGCAGTACTTC. This codes for CSVAAGASYEQYF.